This entry describes one TCR beta chain. Its antigen is currently unknown. The data were taken from a study of beta chain features in type 1 diabetes. Study summary: Similarity in age, gender and cell yields was seen between patients and healthy donors.

The CDR3 loop spans 10 amino acids. CDR1 and CDR2 (germline): DFQATT, SNEGSKA (reference sequence). Deletions cut 6 bases from V and 9 bases from J, with 11 bases between. Study results and caveats: Moderate yet significant TCRB CDR3 shortening was seen in Type 1 diabetes patients in all four CD4+ subsets. Naive, central memory and Treg TCRB repertoires seemed to resemble each other more closely in patients than they did in healthy donors.

The entirety of the isolated RNA underwent reverse transcription, so expressed TCRB transcripts were sequenced. The data were produced by immunoSEQ multiplex PCR, yet TCRdb's version contains in-frame clones alone and is incomplete. In the table there are 160,000 or so clones, roughly 10% of which are singletons. Cells sorted by CD45RO/CCR7/CD25/CD127/CD95/CD27 comprised CD4+ naive, central memory, regulatory and stem cell-like memory cells. This TCR came from a man aged 18-30 years in good health. Sequencing input: central memory CD4+ T cells from blood. This chain joins TRBV20-1 and TRBJ2-5; D ambiguous. This chain's CDR3 is CSAILRSQYF. CDR3 coding DNA: TGCAGTGCCATCCTCCGGTCCCAGTACTTC.